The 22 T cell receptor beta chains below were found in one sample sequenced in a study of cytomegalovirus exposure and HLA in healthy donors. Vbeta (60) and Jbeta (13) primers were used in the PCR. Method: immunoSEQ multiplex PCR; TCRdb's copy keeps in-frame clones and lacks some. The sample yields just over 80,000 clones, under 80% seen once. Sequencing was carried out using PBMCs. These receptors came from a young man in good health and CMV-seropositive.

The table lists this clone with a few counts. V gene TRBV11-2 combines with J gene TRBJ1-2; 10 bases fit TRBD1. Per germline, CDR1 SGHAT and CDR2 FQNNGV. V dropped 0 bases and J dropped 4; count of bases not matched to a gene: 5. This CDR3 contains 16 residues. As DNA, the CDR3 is TGTGCCAGCAGCTTAGACGCCGGGACAGGGGTCTATGGCTACACCTTC. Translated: CASSLDAGTGVYGYTF.

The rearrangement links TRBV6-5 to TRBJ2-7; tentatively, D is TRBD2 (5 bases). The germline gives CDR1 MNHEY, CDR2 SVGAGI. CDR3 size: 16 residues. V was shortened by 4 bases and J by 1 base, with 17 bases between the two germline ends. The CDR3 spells CASSLSGSSPSYEQYF. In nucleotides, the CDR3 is TGTGCCAGCAGTTTGAGCGGTTCGTCCCCTTCCTACGAGCAGTACTTC.

The CDR3 region is CAISESTSGYEQYF. CDR3 DNA: TGTGCCATCAGTGAGTCAACTAGCGGGTACGAGCAGTACTTC. This chain uses TRBV10-3 with TRBJ2-7, with 9 bases identical to TRBD2. This CDR3 has 14 amino acids. CDR1 is ENHRY, CDR2 SYGVKD, per germline. Germline trimming cut 0 bases from V and 4 bases from J; bases unmatched to any gene: 1.

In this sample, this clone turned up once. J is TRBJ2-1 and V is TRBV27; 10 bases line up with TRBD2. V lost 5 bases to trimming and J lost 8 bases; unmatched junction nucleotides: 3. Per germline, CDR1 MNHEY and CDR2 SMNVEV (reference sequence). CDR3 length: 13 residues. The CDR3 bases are TGTGCCAGCAGTACCCTAGCGGGGGATGAGCAGTTCTTC. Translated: CASSTLAGDEQFF.

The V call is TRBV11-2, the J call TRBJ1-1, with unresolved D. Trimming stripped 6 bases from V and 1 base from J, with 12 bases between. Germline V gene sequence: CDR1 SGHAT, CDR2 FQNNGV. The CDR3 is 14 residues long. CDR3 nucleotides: TGTGCCAGCAGTCTAACCCCGGGGAACACTGAAGCTTTCTTT. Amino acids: CASSLTPGNTEAFF. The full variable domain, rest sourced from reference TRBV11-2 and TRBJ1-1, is EAGVAQSPRYKIIEKRQSVAFWCNPISGHATLYWYQQILGQGPKLLIQFQNNGVVDDSQLPKDRFSAERLKGVDSTLKIQPAKLEDSAVYLCASSLTPGNTEAFFGQGTRLTVV.

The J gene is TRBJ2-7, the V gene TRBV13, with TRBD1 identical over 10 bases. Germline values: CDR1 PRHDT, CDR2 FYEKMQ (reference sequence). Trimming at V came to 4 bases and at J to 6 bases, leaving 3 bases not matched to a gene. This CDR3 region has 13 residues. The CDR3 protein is CASSSGTGAEQYF. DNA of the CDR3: TGTGCCAGCAGCTCCGGGACAGGGGCCGAGCAGTACTTC.

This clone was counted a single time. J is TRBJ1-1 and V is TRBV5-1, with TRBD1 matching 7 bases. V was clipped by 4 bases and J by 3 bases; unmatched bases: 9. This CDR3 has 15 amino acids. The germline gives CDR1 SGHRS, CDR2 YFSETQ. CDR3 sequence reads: CASSLNLGGYTEAFF. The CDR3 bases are TGCGCCAGCAGCCTGAACTTAGGGGGCTACACTGAAGCTTTCTTT.

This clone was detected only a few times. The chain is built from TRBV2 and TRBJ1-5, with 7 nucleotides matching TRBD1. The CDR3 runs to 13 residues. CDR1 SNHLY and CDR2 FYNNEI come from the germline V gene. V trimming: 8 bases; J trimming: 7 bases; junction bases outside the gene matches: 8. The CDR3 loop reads CASVGQVGQPQHF. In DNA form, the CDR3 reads TGTGCCAGCGTCGGACAGGTTGGACAGCCCCAGCATTTT.

DNA for the CDR3: TGTGCCAGCTCACCACTACAGGGAAGCAATCAGCCCCAGCATTTT. Translation gives CASSPLQGSNQPQHF. The rearrangement uses TRBV18 and TRBJ1-5, with D maybe TRBD1 (6 bases). This CDR3 spans 15 amino acids. V was cut by 1 base and J by 1 base, with 8 bases left in between. Germline assignment: CDR1 KGHSH and CDR2 LQKENI. Full variable domain (rest looked up from reference TRBV18 and TRBJ1-5): NAGVMQNPRHLVRRRGQEARLRCSPMKGHSHVYWYRQLPEEGLKFMVYLQKENIIDESGMPKERFSAEFPKEGPSILRIQQVVRGDSAAYFCASSPLQGSNQPQHFGDGTRLSIL.

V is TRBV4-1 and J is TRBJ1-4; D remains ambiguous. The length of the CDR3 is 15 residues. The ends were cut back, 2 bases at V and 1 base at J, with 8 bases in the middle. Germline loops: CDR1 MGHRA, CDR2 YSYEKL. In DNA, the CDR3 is TGCGCCAGCAGCCAATGGGCTGGAACTAATGAAAAACTGTTTTTT. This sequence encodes CASSQWAGTNEKLFF.

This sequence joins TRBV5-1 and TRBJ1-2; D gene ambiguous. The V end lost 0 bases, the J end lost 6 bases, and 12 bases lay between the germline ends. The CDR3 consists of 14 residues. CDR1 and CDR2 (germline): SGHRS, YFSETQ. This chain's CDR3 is CASSLASPRDGYTF. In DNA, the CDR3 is TGCGCCAGCAGCTTGGCCTCCCCGAGGGATGGCTACACCTTC. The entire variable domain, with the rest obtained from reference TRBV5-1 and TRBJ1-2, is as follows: KAGVTQTPRYLIKTRGQQVTLSCSPISGHRSVSWYQQTPGQGLQFLFEYFSETQRNKGNFPGRFSGRQFSNSRSEMNVSTLELGDSALYLCASSLASPRDGYTFGSGTRLTVV.

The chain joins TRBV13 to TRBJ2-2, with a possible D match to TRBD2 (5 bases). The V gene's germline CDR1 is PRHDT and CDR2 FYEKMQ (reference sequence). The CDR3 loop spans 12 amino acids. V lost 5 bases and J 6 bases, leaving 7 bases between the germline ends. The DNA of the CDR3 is TGTGCCAGCAGCAAGGGAGCCGGGGAGCTGTTTTTT. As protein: CASSKGAGELFF.

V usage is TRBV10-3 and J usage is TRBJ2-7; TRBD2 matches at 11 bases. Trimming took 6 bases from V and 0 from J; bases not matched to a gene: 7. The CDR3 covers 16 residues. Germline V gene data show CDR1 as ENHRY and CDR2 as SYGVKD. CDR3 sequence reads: CAISIGTSGASYEQYF. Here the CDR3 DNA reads TGTGCCATCAGCATAGGGACTAGCGGTGCCTCCTACGAGCAGTACTTC.

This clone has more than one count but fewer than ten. CDR3 region: CASSTGGPYYGYTF. The CDR3 DNA reads TGTGCCAGCTCAACAGGGGGCCCATACTATGGCTACACCTTC. This chain joins TRBV6-1 and TRBJ1-2; TRBD1 matches 9 bases. Germline loops: CDR1 MNHNS, CDR2 SASEGT. There are 14 residues in the CDR3. V lost 8 bases to trimming and J lost 3 bases; unmatched junction nucleotides: 7.

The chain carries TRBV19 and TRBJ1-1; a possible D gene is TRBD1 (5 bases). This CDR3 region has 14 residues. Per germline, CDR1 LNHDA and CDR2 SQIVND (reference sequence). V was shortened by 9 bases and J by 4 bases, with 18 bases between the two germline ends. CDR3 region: CASQHPGLGTEAFF. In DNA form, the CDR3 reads TGTGCCAGCCAACACCCGGGACTGGGCACTGAAGCTTTCTTT.

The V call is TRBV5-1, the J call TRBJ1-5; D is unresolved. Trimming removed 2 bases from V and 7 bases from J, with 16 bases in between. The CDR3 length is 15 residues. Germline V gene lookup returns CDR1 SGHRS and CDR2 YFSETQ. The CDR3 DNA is TGCGCCAGCAGCTTAGATAACAGTCCCAGCCAGCCCCAGCATTTT. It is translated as CASSLDNSPSQPQHF. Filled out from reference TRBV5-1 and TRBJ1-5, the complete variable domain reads KAGVTQTPRYLIKTRGQQVTLSCSPISGHRSVSWYQQTPGQGLQFLFEYFSETQRNKGNFPGRFSGRQFSNSRSEMNVSTLELGDSALYLCASSLDNSPSQPQHFGDGTRLSIL.

The CDR3 sequence is CASSPRDSYEQYF. As DNA, the CDR3 is TGTGCCAGCAGCCCCCGGGACTCCTACGAGCAGTACTTC. This sequence joins TRBV6-5 and TRBJ2-7; the D gene is possibly TRBD2 (5 bases). CDR1 is MNHEY and CDR2 is SVGAGI in the germline V gene. V lost 6 bases to trimming and J lost 0 bases, with 9 bases between them. The CDR3 length is 13 residues.

CDR3 in DNA: TGTGCCAGTAGTGTTTACAGGGAGACTGAAGCTTTCTTT. Its translation is CASSVYRETEAFF. The V call is TRBV19, the J call TRBJ1-1; perhaps TRBD1 as D (6 bases). This CDR3 region has 13 residues. CDR1 and CDR2 from the germline V gene are LNHDA and SQIVND (reference sequence). Between the trimmed V and J ends, which lost 5 bases and 5 bases, there was a span of 12 bases.

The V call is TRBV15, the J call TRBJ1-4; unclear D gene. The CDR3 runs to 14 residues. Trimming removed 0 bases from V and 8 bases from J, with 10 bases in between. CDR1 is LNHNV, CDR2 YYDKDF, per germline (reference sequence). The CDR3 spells CATSRDPSGEKLFF. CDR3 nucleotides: TGTGCCACCAGCAGAGATCCGTCGGGGGAAAAACTGTTTTTT.

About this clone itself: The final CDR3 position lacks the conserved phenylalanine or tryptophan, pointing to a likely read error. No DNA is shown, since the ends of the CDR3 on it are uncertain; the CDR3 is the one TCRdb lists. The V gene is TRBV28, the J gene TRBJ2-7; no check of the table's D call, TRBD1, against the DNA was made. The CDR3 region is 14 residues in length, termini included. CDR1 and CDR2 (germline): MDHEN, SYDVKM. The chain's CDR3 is CASSFDQGQGAQSI.

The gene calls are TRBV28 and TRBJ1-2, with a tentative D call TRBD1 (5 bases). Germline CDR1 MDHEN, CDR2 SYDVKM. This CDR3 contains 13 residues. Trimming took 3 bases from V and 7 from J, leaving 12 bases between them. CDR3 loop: CASSFAIQGGYTF. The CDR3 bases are TGTGCCAGCAGTTTCGCTATTCAGGGTGGCTACACCTTC.

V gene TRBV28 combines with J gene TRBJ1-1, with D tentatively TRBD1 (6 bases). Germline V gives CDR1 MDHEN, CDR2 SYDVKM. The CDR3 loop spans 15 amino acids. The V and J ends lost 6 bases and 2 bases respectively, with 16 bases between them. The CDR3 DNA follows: TGTGCCAGCAGAAAAGCAACAGGGTCCAACACTGAAGCTTTCTTT. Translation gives CASRKATGSNTEAFF.